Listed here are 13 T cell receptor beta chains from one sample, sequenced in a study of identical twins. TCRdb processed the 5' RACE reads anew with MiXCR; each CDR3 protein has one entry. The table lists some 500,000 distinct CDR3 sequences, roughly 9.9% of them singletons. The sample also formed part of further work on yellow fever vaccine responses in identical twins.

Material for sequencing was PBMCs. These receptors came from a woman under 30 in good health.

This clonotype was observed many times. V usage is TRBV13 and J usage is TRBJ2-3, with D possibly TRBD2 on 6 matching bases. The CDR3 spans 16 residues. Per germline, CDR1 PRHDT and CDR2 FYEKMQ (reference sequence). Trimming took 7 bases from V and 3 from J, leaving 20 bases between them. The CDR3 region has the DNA TGTGCCAGCACCCAAATAGGGGCCCGGGAGACAGATACGCAGTATTTT. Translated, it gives CASTQIGARETDTQYF.

CDR3 in DNA: TGTGCCAGCAGTTATCTCCGGACGGACACCGGGGAGCTGTTTTTT. It encodes CASSYLRTDTGELFF. The chain combines TRBV6-5 with TRBJ2-2; D unresolved. The germline gives CDR1 MNHEY, CDR2 SVGAGI. The V and J ends lost 3 bases and 3 bases respectively, with 11 bases between them. The CDR3 consists of 15 residues.

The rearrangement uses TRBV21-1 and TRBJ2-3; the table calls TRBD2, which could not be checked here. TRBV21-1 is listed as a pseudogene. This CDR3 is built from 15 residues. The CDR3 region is CASSSVAGEADTQYF. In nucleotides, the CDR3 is TGTGCCAGCAGCTCCGTAGCGGGAGAGGCGGATACGCAGTATTTT.

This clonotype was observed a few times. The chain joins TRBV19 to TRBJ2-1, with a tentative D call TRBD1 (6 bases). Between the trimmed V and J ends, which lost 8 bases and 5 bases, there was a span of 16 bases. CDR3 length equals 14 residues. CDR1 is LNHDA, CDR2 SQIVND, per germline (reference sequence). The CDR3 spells CASSPGVRHNEQFF. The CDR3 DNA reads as TGTGCCAGTTCCCCAGGGGTTCGGCACAATGAGCAGTTCTTC.

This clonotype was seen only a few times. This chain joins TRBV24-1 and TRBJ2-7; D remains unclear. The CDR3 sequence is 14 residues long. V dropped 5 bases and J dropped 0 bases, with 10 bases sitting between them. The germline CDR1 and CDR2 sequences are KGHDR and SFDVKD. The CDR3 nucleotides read TGTGCCACCAGTGCTGAAGGGAACTCCTACGAGCAGTACTTC. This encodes CATSAEGNSYEQYF.

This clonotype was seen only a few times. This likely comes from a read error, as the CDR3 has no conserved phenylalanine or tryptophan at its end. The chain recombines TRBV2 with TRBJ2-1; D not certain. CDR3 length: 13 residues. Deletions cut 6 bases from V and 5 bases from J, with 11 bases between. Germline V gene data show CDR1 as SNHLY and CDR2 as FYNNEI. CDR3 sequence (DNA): TGTGCCAGCAGGAGTGGCTTGGACAATGAGCAGTTCCTC. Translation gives CASRSGLDNEQFL.

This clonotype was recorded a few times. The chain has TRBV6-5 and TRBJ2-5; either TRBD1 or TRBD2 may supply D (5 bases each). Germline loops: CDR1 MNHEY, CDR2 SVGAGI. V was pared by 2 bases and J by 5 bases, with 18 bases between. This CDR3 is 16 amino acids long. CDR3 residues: CASSYAVRQGGETQYF. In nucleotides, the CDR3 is TGTGCCAGCAGTTACGCCGTTCGGCAGGGCGGGGAGACCCAGTACTTC.

The CDR3 nucleotides are TGTGCCAGCAGCCCGACTAGCGGGGGCCACTACGAGCAGTACTTC. Amino acid sequence: CASSPTSGGHYEQYF. V gene TRBV3-1 combines with J gene TRBJ2-7; 12 bases fit TRBD2. CDR3 length equals 15 residues. V dropped 4 bases and J dropped 3; count of bases not matched to a gene: 4. Germline-derived CDR1 and CDR2 are LGHDT and YNNKEL (reference sequence).

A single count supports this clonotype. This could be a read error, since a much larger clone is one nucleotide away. In nucleotides, the CDR3 is TGCGCCAGCAGCTTGGAACTGGTGTCGAAGCACAATGATCAGTTCTTC. Protein sequence: CASSLELVSKHNDQFF. The V call is TRBV5-1, the J call TRBJ2-1; D is unclear. Germline V lookup: CDR1 SGHRS, CDR2 YFSETQ. There are 16 residues in the CDR3. Based on the CDR3 plus reference TRBV5-1 and TRBJ2-1, the full variable domain is KAGVTQTPRYLIKTRGQQVTLSCSPISGHRSVSWYQQTPGQGLQFLFEYFSETQRNKGNFPGRFSGRQFSNSRSEMNVSTLELGDSALYLCASSLELVSKHNDQFFGPGTRLTVL.

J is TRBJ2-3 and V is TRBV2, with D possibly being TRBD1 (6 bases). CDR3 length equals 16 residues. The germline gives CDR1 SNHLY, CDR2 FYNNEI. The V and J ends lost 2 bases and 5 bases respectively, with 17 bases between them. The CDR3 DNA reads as TGTGCCAGCAGTGAAATAACAGCGAAGGGGGAAGATACGCAGTATTTT. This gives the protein CASSEITAKGEDTQYF.

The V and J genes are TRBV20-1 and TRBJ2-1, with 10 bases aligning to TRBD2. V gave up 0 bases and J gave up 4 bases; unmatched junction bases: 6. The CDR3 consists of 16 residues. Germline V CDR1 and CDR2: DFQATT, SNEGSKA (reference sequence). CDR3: CSARDVGTSDYNEQFF. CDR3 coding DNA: TGCAGTGCTAGAGATGTTGGGACTAGCGATTACAATGAGCAGTTCTTC.

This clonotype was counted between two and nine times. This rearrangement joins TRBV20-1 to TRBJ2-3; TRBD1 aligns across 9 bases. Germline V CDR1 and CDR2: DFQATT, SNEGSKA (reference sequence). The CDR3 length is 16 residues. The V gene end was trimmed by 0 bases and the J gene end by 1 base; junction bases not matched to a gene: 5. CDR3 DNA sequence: TGCAGTGCTAGAGACCGGACAGGGGTTGGCACAGATACGCAGTATTTT. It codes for CSARDRTGVGTDTQYF.

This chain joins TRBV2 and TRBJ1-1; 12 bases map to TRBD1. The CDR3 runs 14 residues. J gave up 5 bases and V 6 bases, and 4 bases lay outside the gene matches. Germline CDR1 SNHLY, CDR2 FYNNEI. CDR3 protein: CASRGTGGLTEAFF. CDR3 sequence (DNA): TGTGCCAGCAGGGGGACAGGGGGCTTGACTGAAGCTTTCTTT.